This TCR beta chain is drawn from a study of T cell repertoires in cytomegalovirus infection (dated by TCRdb to about 2019). About the study as a whole: Donor HLA type was relevant to the analysis, as public TCR beta signatures indicated carriage of CMV infection together with the matching HLA type. What the authors observed across the whole study: The ex vivo response was dominated by HLA-C-restricted CMV-specific TCR beta clonotypes, and the single most frequent clonotype in two of eight donors was supplied by these HLA-C-restricted clonotypes. Carriers of CMV infection plus the relevant HLA type were discriminated by the cumulative frequency of public TCR beta family members in the study cohort and in an independent approximately 360-donor cohort.

Sequencing was carried out with an Illumina HiSeq 1500. TCRdb ran its own pipeline on the public reads, namely fastp trimming at Q25 and MiXCR clone calling, and kept in-frame beta chains. Rows are combined by CDR3 protein, so each entry shows the most common genes and DNA. The sample yields approximately 500,000 distinct CDR3 sequences; more than 20% were counted once. Less than 15% of the sample belongs to the ten largest clones. Comments on this clonotype: Its antigen remains unidentified. Base qualities are missing; no much larger clone stands one base away.

Trimming takes 5 bases from V and 7 bases from J, and the germline ends sit 14 bases apart. The CDR3, cysteine through phenylalanine, is 13 amino acids long. The retained sequence is limited to the CDR3, 39 bases, with the frame set at the first base. Based on the germline V gene, the CDR1 and CDR2 sequences are MDHEN and SYDVKM. Recombination linked TRBV28 to TRBJ1-1; a weak D assignment points to TRBD1 (5 bases agree). The source is a human donor in good health (CMV status not recorded). Some clones in this sample may be carry-over from other donors' samples. The sequenced material came from PBMCs. CDR3 region: CASSLGAWGEAFF. DNA sequence: TGTGCCAGCAGTCTCGGGGCCTGGGGTGAAGCTTTCTTT.